The present entry profiles one T cell receptor (beta chain) with its context. The data are from a study of blood T cell repertoires in COVID-19. Germline values: CDR1 MNHEY, CDR2 SVGAGI. The CDR3 spans 15 residues. Trimming cost V 6 bases and J 0 bases, with 15 bases left between them. Authors' data handling: Scientists estimated how many nucleated cells there were by amplifying reference gene primers. Measured with immunoSEQ multiplex PCR; TCRdb has only the in-frame clones, and not every one. The V and J calls and clone size were taken over from that table, and D and trimming were inferred from the DNA. The sample carries about 260,000 clones, about 83% recorded once.

Sequencing input: peripheral blood. The sequence came from a woman aged 50 to 60 who had recovered from COVID-19. V and J are TRBV6-5 and TRBJ2-7; TRBD1 might be the D (6 bases). CDR3 in DNA: TGTGCCAGCAGCAACCCAGGGGAAAACTCCTACGAGCAGTACTTC. Protein: CASSNPGENSYEQYF.